This is a list of T cell receptor beta chains from one sample in a study of siplizumab effects on memory and regulatory T cells. Only in-frame clones appear in the TCRdb table, and some are missing; sequencing was by immunoSEQ multiplex PCR. Among around 95,000 clones listed, 75% to 95% were seen once. The sample taken for sequencing was CD4+ T cells sorted from blood. The source is a human donor in good health. The CDR3 runs from the conserved cysteine through the conserved F or W. A D gene is named only where the DNA matches it firmly. Clone size, where shown, is once, few, many, or a class for clones that have expanded.

j_call clone_size d_call v_call cdr3_nt cdr3_aa
TRBJ2-6 - - TRBV13 TGTGCCAGCAGCTTCCGCGGAGGGGGTCAGTTTGGGGCCAACGTCCTGACTTTC CASSFRGGGQFGANVLTF
TRBJ1-2 - TRBD1 TRBV5-6 TGTGCCAGCAGCTGGGACAGGCACTATGGCTACACCTTC CASSWDRHYGYTF
TRBJ2-1 - - TRBV29-1 TGCAGCGTTGGGGGGACCGATGTCTACAATGAGCAGTTCTTC CSVGGTDVYNEQFF
TRBJ2-7 few - TRBV5-1 TGCGCCAGCAGCTTGGAGGGGTTCTCCTACGAGCAGTACTTC CASSLEGFSYEQYF
TRBJ1-2 - - TRBV27 TGTGCCAGCAGTGTCGGACACGGAAACTATGGCTACACCTTC CASSVGHGNYGYTF
TRBJ1-1 - TRBD1 TRBV9 TGTGCCAGCAGCGTAGATGGACAGGGTTATACTGAAGCTTTCTTT CASSVDGQGYTEAFF
TRBJ1-4 - - TRBV25-1 TGTGCCAGCAGTACCGAGCCTCGGGAAAAACTGTTTTTT CASSTEPREKLFF
TRBJ2-1 - - TRBV6-6 TGTGCCAGCAGTTACGGGGTGCCATCCTACAATGAGCAGTTCTTC CASSYGVPSYNEQFF
TRBJ2-1 - - TRBV6-5 TGTGCCAGCAGCGAAAGAGGGCCAGAATACAATGAGCAGTTCTTC CASSERGPEYNEQFF
TRBJ1-1 - - TRBV12-2 TGTGCAAGTCGCCCATGGACGGTGAACACTGAAGCTTTCTTT CASRPWTVNTEAFF
TRBJ1-1 - - TRBV5-6 TGTGCCAGCAGCTCGGTCGAGGGGAACACTGAAGCTTTCTTT CASSSVEGNTEAFF
TRBJ2-4 - TRBD1 TRBV19 TGTGCCAGTAGCTCAGGGGGCCGCGTCGTTTCAGCCAAAAACATTCAGTACTTC CASSSGGRVVSAKNIQYF
TRBJ2-1 - - TRBV28 TGTGCCAGCTGGGGGTTTAAGGGAGACAATGAGCAGTTCTTC CASWGFKGDNEQFF
TRBJ2-4 - - TRBV4-3 TGCGCCAGCAGCCAAGGTAGTTTCAAAAACATTCAGTACTTC CASSQGSFKNIQYF
TRBJ2-1 - - TRBV30 TGTGCCTGGAGAAGGACCCGCAATGAGCAGTTCTTC CAWRRTRNEQFF
TRBJ1-2 - - TRBV7-2 TGTGCCAGCAGGTTGGACAGATTAAACTATGGCTACACCTTC CASRLDRLNYGYTF
TRBJ1-5 - - TRBV5-6 TGTGCCAGCAGCTTACGAGGGGCCTTAAATCAGCCCCAGCATTTT CASSLRGALNQPQHF
TRBJ2-1 - - TRBV6-1 TGTGCCAGCTTTATGGACGCCCTGAGGTTCTTC CASFMDALRFF
TRBJ1-1 - - TRBV6-5 TGTGCCAGCAGTTACGGTGGGGCGAACACTGAAGCTTTCTTT CASSYGGANTEAFF
TRBJ1-4 - - TRBV28 TGTGCCAGCAGAAGAGATCTGAAACTGTTTTTT CASRRDLKLFF
TRBJ1-2 - - TRBV28 TGTGCCAGCAGTTTAAAGGGGGATGGCTACACCTTC CASSLKGDGYTF
TRBJ2-2 once - TRBV5-6 TGTGCCAGCAGCTCCGATTGGGCTAACACCGGGGAGCTGTTTTTT CASSSDWANTGELFF
TRBJ2-1 - - TRBV30 TGTGCCTGGAGTGTGGGGCCTAGTGAGCAGTTCTTC CAWSVGPSEQFF
TRBJ1-4 - - TRBV4-1 TGCGCCAGCAGCCAAGGGGAAGAATTTAATGAAAAACTGTTTTTT CASSQGEEFNEKLFF
TRBJ1-2 - - TRBV11-2 TGTGCCAGCAGCTTAGAACCTTCGGGAGGCTACACCTTC CASSLEPSGGYTF
TRBJ2-7 - - TRBV14 TGTGCCAGCAGCCAAGAAATCGCCTACGAGCAGTACTTC CASSQEIAYEQYF
TRBJ2-7 once TRBD1 TRBV27 TGTGCCAGCAGTTTACAGGGGGTCCGGGCCTACGAGCAGTACTTC CASSLQGVRAYEQYF
TRBJ2-3 - - TRBV9 TGTGCCAGCAGCTCCCACTGGGTTACAGATACGCAGTATTTT CASSSHWVTDTQYF
TRBJ2-3 - - TRBV5-8 TGTGCCAGCAGCCCCTCCGGGGCAGATACGCAGTATTTT CASSPSGADTQYF
TRBJ1-2 few - TRBV4-3 TGCGCCAGCAGCCAAGGGACAGACTATGGCTACACCTTC CASSQGTDYGYTF
TRBJ2-7 - - TRBV20-1 TGCAGTGGTGGGGCAGACTACGAGCAGTACTTC CSGGADYEQYF
TRBJ2-7 - - TRBV6-5 TGTGCCAGCAGTCCCGGATCGGGCGAGCAGTACTTC CASSPGSGEQYF
TRBJ2-2 - - TRBV14 TGTGCCAGCAGCCAACGTGGCACCGGGGAGCTGTTTTTT CASSQRGTGELFF
TRBJ2-7 - - TRBV5-1 TGCGCCAGCAGCTTGACTACCCGGAACGAGCAGTACTTC CASSLTTRNEQYF
TRBJ1-1 - - TRBV5-1 TGCGCCAGCAGCTTGGGGGGACAACAGAACACTGAAGCTTTCTTT CASSLGGQQNTEAFF
TRBJ2-3 - - TRBV20-1 TGCAGTGCGGACACAGATACGCAGTATTTT CSADTDTQYF
TRBJ1-2 - - TRBV7-2 TGTGCCAGCAGCACCCAGGGAGGTGTGGAGAACTATGGCTACACCTTC CASSTQGGVENYGYTF
TRBJ1-2 - - TRBV6-1 TGTGCCAGCATTTCATCTAACTATGGCTACACCTTC CASISSNYGYTF
TRBJ2-7 - - TRBV15 TGTGCCACCAGCAGAGACGGTGAGGGCTTGGCCTACGAGCAGTACTTC CATSRDGEGLAYEQYF
TRBJ1-1 - - TRBV30 TGTGCCTGGTTGGCACAGAAGAACACTGAAGCTTTCTTT CAWLAQKNTEAFF
TRBJ1-2 - - TRBV6-5 TGTGCCAGCAGTCTGTCCCACTCAGGGAATGGCTACACCTTC CASSLSHSGNGYTF
TRBJ1-1 - TRBD1 TRBV18 TGTGCCAGCTCACCGAGGACAGGGGGCGAGGGTGAAGCTTTCTTT CASSPRTGGEGEAFF
TRBJ1-2 - - TRBV7-2 TGTGCCAGCAGCCCACCTGCACAGCTGAACTATGGCTACACCTTC CASSPPAQLNYGYTF
TRBJ2-7 once - TRBV7-9 TGTGCCAGCAGCTTAGCGCTTGGGAGCTCCTACGAGCAGTACTTC CASSLALGSSYEQYF
TRBJ1-5 - - TRBV29-1 TGCAGCGTTGAGGGGGGGGACAGCAATCAGCCCCAGCATTTT CSVEGGDSNQPQHF
TRBJ1-2 - - TRBV11-2 TGTGCCAGCAGCTTTTTAGACGGGAACTATGGCTACACCTTC CASSFLDGNYGYTF
TRBJ1-1 - TRBD1 TRBV23-1 TGCGCCAGCAGTCATTCGACAGGGAAAGTCTCAACTGAAGCTTTCTTT CASSHSTGKVSTEAFF
TRBJ1-5 - TRBD1 TRBV7-2 TGTGCCAGCAGCTCCCAGGGGGCCGGTCAGCCCCAGCATTTT CASSSQGAGQPQHF
TRBJ2-5 - TRBD2 TRBV11-2 TGTGCCAGCACCCTCGTGACTAGCGGCGAGACCCAGTACTTC CASTLVTSGETQYF
TRBJ1-2 - TRBD1 TRBV19 TGTGCCAGTAGCCTCGGAGGGGGCGGCACTAACTATGGCTACACCTTC CASSLGGGGTNYGYTF
TRBJ2-7 - TRBD1 TRBV27 TGTGCCAGCAGTTTGGCTGGACAGGTAAAGGAGAGCTCCTACGAGCAGTACTTC CASSLAGQVKESSYEQYF
TRBJ2-1 - TRBD2 TRBV5-5 TGTGCCAGCAGCTTGTCGCCTAGCGGGGCCAATGAGCAGTTCTTC CASSLSPSGANEQFF